A few counts support the clone carrying this T cell receptor (beta chain). Its antigen remains unknown. This sample was included in a study of beta chain features in type 1 diabetes. The CDR3 is 16 residues long. V lost 5 bases, J lost 5 bases, and 13 bases stayed unmatched. Per germline, CDR1 SEHNR and CDR2 FQNEAQ (reference sequence). Broader study findings: When Type 1 diabetes patients were examined, their TCRB CDR3s proved moderately but significantly shorter in all four CD4+ subsets.

The whole isolated RNA underwent reverse transcription, so sequencing captured expressed TCRB transcripts. TCRdb's copy holds only in-frame clones and misses some; the assay was immunoSEQ multiplex PCR. The table has roughly 70,000 clones, about 50% seen once. Sequenced: central memory CD4+ T cells from blood. This TCR was sampled from a man aged 25 to 45 with type 1 diabetes. The chain carries TRBV7-9 and TRBJ2-5; 8 bases map to TRBD2. The CDR3 region is CASSPGRDTEGETQYF. DNA for the CDR3: TGTGCCAGCAGCCCCGGGAGGGACACCGAGGGGGAGACCCAGTACTTC. Full variable domain (missing parts from reference TRBV7-9 and TRBJ2-5): DTGVSQNPRHKITKRGQNVTFRCDPISEHNRLYWYRQTLGQGPEFLTYFQNEAQLEKSRLLSDRFSAERPKGSFSTLEIQRTEQGDSAMYLCASSPGRDTEGETQYFGPGTRLLVL.